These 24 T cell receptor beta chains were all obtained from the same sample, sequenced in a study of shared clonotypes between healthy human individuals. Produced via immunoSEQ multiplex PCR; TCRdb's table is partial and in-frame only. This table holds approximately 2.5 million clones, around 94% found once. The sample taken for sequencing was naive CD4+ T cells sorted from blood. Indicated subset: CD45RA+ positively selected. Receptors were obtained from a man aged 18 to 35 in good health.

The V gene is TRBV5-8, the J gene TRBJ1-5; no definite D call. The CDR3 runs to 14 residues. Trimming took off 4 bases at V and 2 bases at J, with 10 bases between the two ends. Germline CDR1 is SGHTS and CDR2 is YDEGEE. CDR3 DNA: TGTGCCAGCAGCCCACGGGGAGGCAATCAGCCCCAGCATTTT. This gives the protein CASSPRGGNQPQHF.

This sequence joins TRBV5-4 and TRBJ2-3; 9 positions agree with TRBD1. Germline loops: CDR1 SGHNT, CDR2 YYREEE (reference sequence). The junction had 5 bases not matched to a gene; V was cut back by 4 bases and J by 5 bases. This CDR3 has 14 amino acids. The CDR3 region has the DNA TGTGCCAGCAGCGACGGGACAGGGAGAGATACGCAGTATTTT. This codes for CASSDGTGRDTQYF.

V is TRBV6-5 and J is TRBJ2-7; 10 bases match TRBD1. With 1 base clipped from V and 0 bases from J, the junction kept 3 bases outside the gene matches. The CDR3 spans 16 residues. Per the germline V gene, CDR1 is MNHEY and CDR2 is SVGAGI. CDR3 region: CASSYYRQGASYEQYF. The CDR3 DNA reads TGTGCCAGCAGTTACTATCGACAGGGGGCCTCCTACGAGCAGTACTTC.

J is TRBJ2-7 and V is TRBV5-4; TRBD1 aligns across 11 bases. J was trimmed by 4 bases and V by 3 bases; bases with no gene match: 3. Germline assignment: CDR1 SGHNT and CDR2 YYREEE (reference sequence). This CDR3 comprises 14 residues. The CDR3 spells CASSWGQGVYEQYF. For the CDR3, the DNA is TGTGCCAGCAGCTGGGGACAGGGGGTTTACGAGCAGTACTTC.

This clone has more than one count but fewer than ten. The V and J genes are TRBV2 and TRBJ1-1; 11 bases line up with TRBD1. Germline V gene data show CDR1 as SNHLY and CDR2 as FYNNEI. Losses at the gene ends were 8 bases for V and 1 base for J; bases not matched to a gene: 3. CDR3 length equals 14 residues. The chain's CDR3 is CASWGTGGNTEAFF. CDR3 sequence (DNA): TGTGCCAGCTGGGGGACAGGGGGGAACACTGAAGCTTTCTTT.

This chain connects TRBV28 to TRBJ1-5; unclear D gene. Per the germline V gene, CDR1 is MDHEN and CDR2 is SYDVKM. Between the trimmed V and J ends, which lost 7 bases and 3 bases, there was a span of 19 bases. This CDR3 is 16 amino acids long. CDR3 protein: CASTAPERANNQPQHF. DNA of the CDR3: TGTGCCAGCACGGCCCCGGAGAGGGCTAACAATCAGCCCCAGCATTTT.

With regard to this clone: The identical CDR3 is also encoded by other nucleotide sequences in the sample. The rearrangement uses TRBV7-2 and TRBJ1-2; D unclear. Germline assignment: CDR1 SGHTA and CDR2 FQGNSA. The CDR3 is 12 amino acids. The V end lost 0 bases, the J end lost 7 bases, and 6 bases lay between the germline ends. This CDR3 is CASSLAGFGYTF. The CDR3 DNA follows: TGTGCCAGCAGCTTAGCGGGGTTTGGCTACACCTTC.

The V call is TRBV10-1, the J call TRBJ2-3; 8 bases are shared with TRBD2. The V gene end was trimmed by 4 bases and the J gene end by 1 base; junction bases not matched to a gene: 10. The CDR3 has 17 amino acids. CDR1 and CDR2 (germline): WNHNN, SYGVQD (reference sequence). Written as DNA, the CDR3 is TGCGCCAGCAGTGGAACTAGCGGAGGACGCGGCACAGATACGCAGTATTTT. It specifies CASSGTSGGRGTDTQYF.

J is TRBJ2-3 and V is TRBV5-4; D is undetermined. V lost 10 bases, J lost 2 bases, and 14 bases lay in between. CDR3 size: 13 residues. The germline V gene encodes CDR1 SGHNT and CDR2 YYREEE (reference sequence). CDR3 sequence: CACGREYTDTQYF. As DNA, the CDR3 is TGTGCCTGCGGCCGAGAATACACAGATACGCAGTATTTT.

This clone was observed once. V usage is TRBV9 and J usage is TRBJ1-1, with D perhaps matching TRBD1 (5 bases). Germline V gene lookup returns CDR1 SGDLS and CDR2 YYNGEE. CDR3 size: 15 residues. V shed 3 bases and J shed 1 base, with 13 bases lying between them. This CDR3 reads CASSGVGRENTEAFF. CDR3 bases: TGTGCCAGCAGCGGAGTGGGCAGGGAGAACACTGAAGCTTTCTTT.

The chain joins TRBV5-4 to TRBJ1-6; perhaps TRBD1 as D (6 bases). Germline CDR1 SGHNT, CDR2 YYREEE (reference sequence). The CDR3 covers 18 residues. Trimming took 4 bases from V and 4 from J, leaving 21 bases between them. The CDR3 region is CASSTSRGGQSYNSPLHF. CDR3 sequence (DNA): TGTGCCAGCAGCACCAGTAGAGGGGGGCAGTCGTATAATTCACCCCTCCACTTT. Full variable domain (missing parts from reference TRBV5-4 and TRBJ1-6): ETGVTQSPTHLIKTRGQQVTLRCSSQSGHNTVSWYQQALGQGPQFIFQYYREEENGRGNFPPRFSGLQFPNYSSELNVNALELDDSALYLCASSTSRGGQSYNSPLHFGNGTRLTVT.

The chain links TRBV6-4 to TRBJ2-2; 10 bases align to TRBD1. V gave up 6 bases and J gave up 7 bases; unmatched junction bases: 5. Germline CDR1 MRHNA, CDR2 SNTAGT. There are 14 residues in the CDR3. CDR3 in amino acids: CASRRQGAGGELFF. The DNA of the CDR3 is TGTGCCAGCAGAAGACAGGGGGCCGGCGGGGAGCTGTTTTTT.

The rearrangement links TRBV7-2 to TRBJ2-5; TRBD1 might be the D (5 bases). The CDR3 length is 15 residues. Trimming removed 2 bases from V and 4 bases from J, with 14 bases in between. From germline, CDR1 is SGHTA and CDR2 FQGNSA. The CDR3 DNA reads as TGTGCCAGCAGCTTACTCGAAGGGGATGGAGAGACCCAGTACTTC. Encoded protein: CASSLLEGDGETQYF.

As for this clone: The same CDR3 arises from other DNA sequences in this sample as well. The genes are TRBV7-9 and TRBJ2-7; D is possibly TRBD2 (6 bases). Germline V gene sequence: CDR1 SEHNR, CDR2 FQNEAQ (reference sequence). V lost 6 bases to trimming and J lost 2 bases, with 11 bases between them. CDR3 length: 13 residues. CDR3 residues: CASSSTGAYEQYF. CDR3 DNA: TGTGCCAGCAGTTCTACGGGGGCCTACGAGCAGTACTTC.

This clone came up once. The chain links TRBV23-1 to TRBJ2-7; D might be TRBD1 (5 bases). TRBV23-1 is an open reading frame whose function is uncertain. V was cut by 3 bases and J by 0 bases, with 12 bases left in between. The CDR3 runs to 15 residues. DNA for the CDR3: TGCGCCAGCAGTCAGGAAGGGGATAGCTCCTACGAGCAGTACTTC. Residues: CASSQEGDSSYEQYF.

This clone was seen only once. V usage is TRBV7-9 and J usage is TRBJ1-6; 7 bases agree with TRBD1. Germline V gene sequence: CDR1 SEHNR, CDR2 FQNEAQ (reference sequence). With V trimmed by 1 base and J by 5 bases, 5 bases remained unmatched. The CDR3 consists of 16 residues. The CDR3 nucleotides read TGTGCCAGCAGCTTAGGCACCGGACAGGATAATTCACCCCTCCACTTT. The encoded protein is CASSLGTGQDNSPLHF. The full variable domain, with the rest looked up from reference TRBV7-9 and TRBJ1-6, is DTGVSQNPRHKITKRGQNVTFRCDPISEHNRLYWYRQTLGQGPEFLTYFQNEAQLEKSRLLSDRFSAERPKGSFSTLEIQRTEQGDSAMYLCASSLGTGQDNSPLHFGNGTRLTVT.

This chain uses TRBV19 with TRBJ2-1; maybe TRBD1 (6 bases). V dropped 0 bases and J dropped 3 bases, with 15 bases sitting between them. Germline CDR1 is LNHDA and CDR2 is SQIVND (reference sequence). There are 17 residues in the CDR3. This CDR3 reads CASSIDRQQGIYNEQFF. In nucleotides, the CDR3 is TGTGCCAGTAGTATAGATCGACAACAGGGAATCTACAATGAGCAGTTCTTC.

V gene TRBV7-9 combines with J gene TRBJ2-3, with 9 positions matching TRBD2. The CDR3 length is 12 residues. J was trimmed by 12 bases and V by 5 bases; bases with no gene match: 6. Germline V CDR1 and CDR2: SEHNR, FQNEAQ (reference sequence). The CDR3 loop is CASSPGLASQYF. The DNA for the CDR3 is TGTGCCAGCAGCCCGGGACTAGCCTCACAGTATTTT.

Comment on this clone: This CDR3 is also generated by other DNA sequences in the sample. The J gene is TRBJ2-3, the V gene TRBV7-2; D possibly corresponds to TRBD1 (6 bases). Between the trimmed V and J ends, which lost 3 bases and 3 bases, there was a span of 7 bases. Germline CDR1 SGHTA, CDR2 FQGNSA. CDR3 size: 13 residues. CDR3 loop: CASSFTGTDTQYF. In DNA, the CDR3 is TGTGCCAGCAGCTTTACAGGGACAGATACGCAGTATTTT.

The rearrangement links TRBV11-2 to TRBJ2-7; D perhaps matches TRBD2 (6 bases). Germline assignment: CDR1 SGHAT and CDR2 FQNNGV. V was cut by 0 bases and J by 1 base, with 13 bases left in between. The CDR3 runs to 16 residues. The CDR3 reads CASSLDLAGLSYEQYF. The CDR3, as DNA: TGTGCCAGCAGCTTAGATCTCGCGGGATTGTCCTACGAGCAGTACTTC. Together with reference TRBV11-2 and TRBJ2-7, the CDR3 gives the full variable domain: EAGVAQSPRYKIIEKRQSVAFWCNPISGHATLYWYQQILGQGPKLLIQFQNNGVVDDSQLPKDRFSAERLKGVDSTLKIQPAKLEDSAVYLCASSLDLAGLSYEQYFGPGTRLTVT.

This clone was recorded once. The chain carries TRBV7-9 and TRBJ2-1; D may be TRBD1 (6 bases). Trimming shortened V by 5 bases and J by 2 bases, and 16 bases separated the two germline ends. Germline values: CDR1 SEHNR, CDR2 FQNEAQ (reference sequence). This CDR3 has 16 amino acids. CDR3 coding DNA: TGTGCCAGCAGCCCTACGGACAGAAGCCCCTACAATGAGCAGTTCTTC. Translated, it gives CASSPTDRSPYNEQFF.

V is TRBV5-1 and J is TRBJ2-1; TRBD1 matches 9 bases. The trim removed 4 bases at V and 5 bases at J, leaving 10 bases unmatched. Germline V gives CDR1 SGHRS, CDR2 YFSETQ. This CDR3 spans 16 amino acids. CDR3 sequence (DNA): TGCGCCAGCAGCACGGGACTGACAGGGGGAAACAATGAGCAGTTCTTC. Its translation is CASSTGLTGGNNEQFF.

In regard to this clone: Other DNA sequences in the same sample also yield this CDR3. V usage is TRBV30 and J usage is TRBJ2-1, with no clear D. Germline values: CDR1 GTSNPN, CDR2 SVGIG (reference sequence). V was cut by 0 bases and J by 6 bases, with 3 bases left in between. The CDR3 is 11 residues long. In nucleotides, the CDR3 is TGTGCCTGGAGTGTACTCAATGAGCAGTTCTTC. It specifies CAWSVLNEQFF.

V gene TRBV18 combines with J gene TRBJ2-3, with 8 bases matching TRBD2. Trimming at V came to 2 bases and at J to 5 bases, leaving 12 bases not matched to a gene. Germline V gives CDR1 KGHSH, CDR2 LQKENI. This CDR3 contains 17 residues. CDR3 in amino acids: CASSPRGLAGGVDTQYF. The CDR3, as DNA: TGTGCCAGCTCACCAAGAGGACTAGCCGGGGGCGTAGATACGCAGTATTTT.